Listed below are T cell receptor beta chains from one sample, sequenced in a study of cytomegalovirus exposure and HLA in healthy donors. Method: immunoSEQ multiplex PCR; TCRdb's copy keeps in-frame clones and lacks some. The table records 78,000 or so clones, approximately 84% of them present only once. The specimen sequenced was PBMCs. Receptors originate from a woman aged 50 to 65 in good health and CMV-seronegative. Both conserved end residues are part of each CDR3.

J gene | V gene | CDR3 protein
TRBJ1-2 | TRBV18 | CASSPLGGPVDGYTF
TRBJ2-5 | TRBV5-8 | CASSFGGFSQETQYF
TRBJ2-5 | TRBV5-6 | CATHRDQGSGETQYF
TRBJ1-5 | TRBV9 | CASSVDRGDQPQHF
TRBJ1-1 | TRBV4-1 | CASSQDREGPTEAFF
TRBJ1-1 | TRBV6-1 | CASRRTVAMNTEAFF
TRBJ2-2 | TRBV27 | CASSPQPNTGELFF
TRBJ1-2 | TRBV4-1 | CASSQVFPGNYGYTF
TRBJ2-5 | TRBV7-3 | CASSHGMDFNGKETQYF
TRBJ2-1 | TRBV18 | CASSPPLGAGSYNEQFF
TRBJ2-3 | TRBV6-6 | CASSYSKRTDTQYF
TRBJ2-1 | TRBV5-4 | CASSPGGPKGEQFF
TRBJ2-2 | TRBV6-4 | CASSRDFKTGELFF
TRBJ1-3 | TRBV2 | CASSEFDTIYF
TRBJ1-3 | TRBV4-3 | CASSQDRTGTGNTIYF
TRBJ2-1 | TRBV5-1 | CASSPGQSSYNEQFF